These T cell receptor beta chains were read from a single sample in a study of blood T cell repertoires in COVID-19. Repertoires were generated with immunoSEQ multiplex PCR, while TCRdb's copy carries only in-frame clones and drops some. Among about 220,000 clones, 60% to 85% were seen once, and the ten largest hold 7.2%. Sequencing was done on a sample of peripheral blood. All receptors derive from a woman in her seventies with acute or convalescent COVID-19. The CDR3 runs from the conserved cysteine through the conserved F or W. The D gene is left open where the match is weak. For some rows the clone size is stated as once, few or many, or as a class when expanded; others skip it.

j_call v_call clone_size d_call cdr3_nt cdr3_aa
TRBJ2-1 TRBV15 NA TRBD2 TGTGCCACCAGCGGACCGAACATAGCGGGGGTTATCAATGAGCAGTTCTTC CATSGPNIAGVINEQFF
TRBJ2-3 TRBV7-6 NA TRBD1 TGTGCCAGCAGCTTGGGCGGGACAGGGGGAGATACGCAGTATTTT CASSLGGTGGDTQYF
TRBJ1-4 TRBV6-1 NA TRBD1 TGTGCCAGCAGTGAGCCGGGACAGGGAGAAAAACTGTTTTTT CASSEPGQGEKLFF
TRBJ1-6 TRBV14 NA TRBD1 TGTGCCAGCAGCAGAGGACAGGGCAATTCACCCCTCCACTTT CASSRGQGNSPLHF
TRBJ1-5 TRBV12-3/TRBV12-4 NA NA TGTGCCAGCAGCTCCGGGAGGGGGCCCCAGCATTTT CASSSGRGPQHF
TRBJ2-2 TRBV18 once NA TGTGCCAGCTCCCCCGACATCCGGAACACCGGGGAGCTGTTTTTT CASSPDIRNTGELFF
TRBJ1-1 TRBV4-2 NA NA TGTGCCAGCAGCAAGACAGAAAACACTGAAGCTTTCTTT CASSKTENTEAFF
TRBJ2-3 TRBV15 once NA TGTGCCACCAGCAGAGAAATCCTCACTACAGATACGCAGTATTTT CATSREILTTDTQYF
TRBJ1-5 TRBV10-3 NA NA TGTGCCATCAGTGAGTCGCGGGGAGGCAATCAGCCCCAGCATTTT CAISESRGGNQPQHF
TRBJ2-1 TRBV11-2 NA TRBD2 TGTGCCAGCAGCTTTACGGGTAGCGGGGGGGTTGGTGAGCAGTTCTTC CASSFTGSGGVGEQFF
TRBJ2-7 TRBV5-1 NA TRBD2 TGCGCCAGCAGCTGGACTAGCGGGGTTAGCTCCTACGAGCAGTACTTC CASSWTSGVSSYEQYF
TRBJ2-7 TRBV4-3 NA TRBD2 TGCGCCAGCAGCCCTCCTAGCGGGGTCTCCTACGAGCAGTACTTC CASSPPSGVSYEQYF
TRBJ2-3 TRBV2 NA TRBD2 TGTGCCAGCAGTGGGCGGACTAGCGCGTTTGATACGCAGTATTTT CASSGRTSAFDTQYF
TRBJ1-5 TRBV5-8 NA NA TGTGCCAGCAGCTTGGACGCGTATCAGCCCCAGCATTTT CASSLDAYQPQHF
TRBJ2-2 TRBV19 NA NA TGTGCCAGTAGTATAACTGGGGGCAGGGTGGGCTCACTGAACACCGGGGAGCTGTTTTTT CASSITGGRVGSLNTGELFF
TRBJ1-1 TRBV7-2 NA NA TGTGCCAGCAGCTTCACTCTGAACACTGAAGCTTTCTTT CASSFTLNTEAFF
TRBJ2-5 TRBV24-1 NA TRBD2 TGTGCCACCAGTGATTCTTTGAGCTTAGCGGGGGGAATAGAGACCCAGTACTTC CATSDSLSLAGGIETQYF
TRBJ2-7 TRBV10-3 NA NA TGTGCCATCTTAGGGGCAGGGGCTAGCTCCTACGAGCAGTACTTC CAILGAGASSYEQYF
TRBJ1-6 TRBV9 NA TRBD1 TGTGCCAGCAGCGGAACAGGGGATAATTCACCCCTCCACTTT CASSGTGDNSPLHF
TRBJ1-6 TRBV6-5 NA NA TGTGCCAGCGCACAGGGTTTCAATTCACCCCTCCACTTT CASAQGFNSPLHF
TRBJ1-6 TRBV14 NA TRBD1 TGTGCCAGCAGCCAAGATAAGGGACAGTATAATTCACCCCTCCACTTT CASSQDKGQYNSPLHF
TRBJ2-7 TRBV29-1 few NA TGCAGCGTTGAGGGCGGGAACCTCTACGAGCAGTACTTC CSVEGGNLYEQYF
TRBJ2-2 TRBV5-6 NA NA TGTGCCAGCAGCCTACCTCAGGGTTCGAACACCGGGGAGCTGTTTTTT CASSLPQGSNTGELFF
TRBJ1-1 TRBV3-1/TRBV3-2 few NA TGTGCCAGCAGCCACGGGGGGTCTGAAGCTTTCTTT CASSHGGSEAFF
TRBJ2-2 TRBV10-3 NA NA TGTGCCATCAGCGGGGCGGGACTTGCGAACACCGGGGAGCTGTTTTTT CAISGAGLANTGELFF
TRBJ2-2 TRBV2 NA TRBD1 TGTGCCACCCAACGGAGGAAGGGCAGGGGGCGCCTGGACACCGGGGAGCTGTTTTTT CATQRRKGRGRLDTGELFF
TRBJ2-2 TRBV9 NA NA TGTGCCAGCAGCGTGGGACTTAGCACCGGGGAGCTGTTTTTT CASSVGLSTGELFF
TRBJ2-2 TRBV10-3 NA NA TGTGCCATCAGTCTAGAGGGCCTCACCGGGGAGCTGTTTTTT CAISLEGLTGELFF
TRBJ2-4 TRBV19 NA NA TGTGCCAGTAGTACCCTTCGGGGTCCTATAGCCAAAAACATTCAGTACTTC CASSTLRGPIAKNIQYF
TRBJ2-3 TRBV6-1 NA NA TGTGCCAGCAGTGAAGCCTGGCAGCGCTATACGCAGTATTTT CASSEAWQRYTQYF
TRBJ2-4 TRBV4-1 NA NA TGCGCCAGCAGCCAAGATGATCGAGCGAGTTACTTC CASSQDDRASYF
TRBJ2-7 TRBV20-1 NA NA TGCAGTGCTAGTGATCCACTCTCTATCGCCTACGAGCAGTACTTC CSASDPLSIAYEQYF
TRBJ2-7 TRBV19 NA NA TGTGCCAGTAGTTCCCGTCGCGGGGGCAGCTCCTACGAGCAGTACTTC CASSSRRGGSSYEQYF
TRBJ1-5 TRBV27 NA NA TGTGCCAGCAGTTTACGCGAGGGGGTTCAGCCCCAGCATTTT CASSLREGVQPQHF
TRBJ1-5 TRBV10-1 NA NA TGCGCCACCCAGAACGGGTTCAATCAGCCCCAGCATTTT CATQNGFNQPQHF
TRBJ1-5 TRBV7-8 NA NA TGTGCCAGCAGCCCGTTCGACTCTCAGCCCCAGCATTTT CASSPFDSQPQHF
TRBJ2-1 TRBV27 NA TRBD1 TGTGCCAGCCGTAGACAGGGGAATGAGCAGTTCTTC CASRRQGNEQFF
TRBJ1-1 TRBV15 NA NA TGTGCCACCAGCAGACAGGGCTTGAACACTGAAGCTTTCTTT CATSRQGLNTEAFF
TRBJ1-5 TRBV7-8 NA TRBD1 TGTGCCAGCAGCCGGTTCGGGACAGCTAGCAATCAGCCCCAGCATTTT CASSRFGTASNQPQHF
TRBJ2-5 TRBV10-3 NA TRBD1 TGTGCCAGCAGCCGGGACAGGCAAGAGACCCAGTACTTC CASSRDRQETQYF
TRBJ2-3 TRBV20-1 NA NA TGCAGTGCTAGTGCCCCAAACTTTTTCGCAGATACGCAGTATTTT CSASAPNFFADTQYF
TRBJ1-6 TRBV4-3 once NA TGCGCCAGCAGCCAAGATCTGGACAGTAATTCACCCCTCCACTTT CASSQDLDSNSPLHF
TRBJ2-2 TRBV5-1 NA TRBD1 TGCGCCAGCGGGGGACAGGGACAAACCGGGGAGCTGTTTTTT CASGGQGQTGELFF
TRBJ2-5 TRBV6-5 NA NA TGTGCCAGCAGTTACGCCCGGGTCGGAGAGACCCAGTACTTC CASSYARVGETQYF
TRBJ1-2 TRBV10-3 NA NA TGTGCCATCAGTCCCGATGGGGCTTATGGCTACACCTTC CAISPDGAYGYTF
TRBJ2-2 TRBV29-1 NA NA TGCAGCGTTGCGAACGCCCTGGGAGAAAGGAACACCGGGGAGCTGTTTTTT CSVANALGERNTGELFF
TRBJ2-3 TRBV27 NA TRBD2 TGTGCCAGCAAATTTAGCGGGGGAAGCACAGATACGCAGTATTTT CASKFSGGSTDTQYF
TRBJ2-3 TRBV6-6 NA NA TGTGCCAGCAACATACGTAGCACAGATACGCAGTATTTT CASNIRSTDTQYF